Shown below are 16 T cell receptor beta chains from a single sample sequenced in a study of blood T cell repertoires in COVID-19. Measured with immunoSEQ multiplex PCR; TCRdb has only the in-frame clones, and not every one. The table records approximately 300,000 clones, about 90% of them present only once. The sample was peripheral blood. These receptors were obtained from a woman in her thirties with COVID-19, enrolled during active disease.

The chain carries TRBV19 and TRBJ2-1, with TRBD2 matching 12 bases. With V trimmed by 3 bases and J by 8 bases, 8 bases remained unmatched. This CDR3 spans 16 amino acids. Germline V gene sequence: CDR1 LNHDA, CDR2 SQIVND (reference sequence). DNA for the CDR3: TGTGCCAGTAGTATCAGGGCTAGCGGGAGGGTGGATGAGCAGTTCTTC. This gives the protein CASSIRASGRVDEQFF.

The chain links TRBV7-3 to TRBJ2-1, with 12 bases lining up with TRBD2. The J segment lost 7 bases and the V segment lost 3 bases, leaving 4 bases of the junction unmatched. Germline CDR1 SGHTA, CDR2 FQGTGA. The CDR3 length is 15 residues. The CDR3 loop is CASSFLAGGQNEQFF. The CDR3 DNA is TGTGCCAGCAGCTTCCTAGCGGGAGGGCAAAATGAGCAGTTCTTC.

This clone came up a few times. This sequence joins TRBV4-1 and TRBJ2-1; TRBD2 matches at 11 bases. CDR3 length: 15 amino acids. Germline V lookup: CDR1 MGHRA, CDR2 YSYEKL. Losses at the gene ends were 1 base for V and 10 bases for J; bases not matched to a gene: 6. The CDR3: CASSQATSGSREQFF. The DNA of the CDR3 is TGCGCCAGCAGCCAAGCAACTAGCGGGAGCCGCGAGCAGTTCTTC.

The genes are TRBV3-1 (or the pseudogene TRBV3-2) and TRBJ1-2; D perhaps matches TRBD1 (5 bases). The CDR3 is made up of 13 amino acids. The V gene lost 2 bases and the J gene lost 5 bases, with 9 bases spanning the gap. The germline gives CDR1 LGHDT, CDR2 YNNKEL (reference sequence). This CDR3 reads CASSQFAGYGYTF. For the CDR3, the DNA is TGTGCCAGCAGCCAATTCGCAGGGTATGGCTACACCTTC.

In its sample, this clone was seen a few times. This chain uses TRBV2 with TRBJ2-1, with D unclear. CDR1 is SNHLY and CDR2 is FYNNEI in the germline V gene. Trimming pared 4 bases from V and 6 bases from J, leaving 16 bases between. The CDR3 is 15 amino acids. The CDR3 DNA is TGTGCCAGCAGTGTCGGGTTAGCCGTTGCCAATGAGCAGTTCTTC. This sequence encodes CASSVGLAVANEQFF. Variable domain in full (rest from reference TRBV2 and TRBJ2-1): EPEVTQTPSHQVTQMGQEVILRCVPISNHLYFYWYRQILGQKVEFLVSFYNNEISEKSEIFDDQFSVERPDGSNFTLKIRSTKLEDSAMYFCASSVGLAVANEQFFGPGTRLTVL.

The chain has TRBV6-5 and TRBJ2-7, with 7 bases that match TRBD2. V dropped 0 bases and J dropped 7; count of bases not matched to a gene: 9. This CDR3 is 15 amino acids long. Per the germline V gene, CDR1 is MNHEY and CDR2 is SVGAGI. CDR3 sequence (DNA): TGTGCCAGCAGTTACTCAGGGGCGGGAGCCGGGGAGCAGTACTTC. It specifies CASSYSGAGAGEQYF.

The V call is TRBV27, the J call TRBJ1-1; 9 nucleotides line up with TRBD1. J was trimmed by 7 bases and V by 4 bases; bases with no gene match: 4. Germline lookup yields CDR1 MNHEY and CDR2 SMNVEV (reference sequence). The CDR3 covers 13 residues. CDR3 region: CASSSGTGFEAFF. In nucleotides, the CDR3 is TGTGCCAGCAGTTCCGGGACAGGGTTTGAAGCTTTCTTT.

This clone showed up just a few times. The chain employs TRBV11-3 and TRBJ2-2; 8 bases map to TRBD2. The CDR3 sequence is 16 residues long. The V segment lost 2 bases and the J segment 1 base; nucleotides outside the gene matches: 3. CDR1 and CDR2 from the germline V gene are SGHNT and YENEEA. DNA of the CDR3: TGTGCCAGCAGCTTACGGCTAGCGGGGAACACCGGGGAGCTGTTTTTT. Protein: CASSLRLAGNTGELFF. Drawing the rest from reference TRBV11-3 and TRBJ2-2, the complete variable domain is EAGVVQSPRYKIIEKKQPVAFWCNPISGHNTLYWYLQNLGQGPELLIRYENEEAVDDSQLPKDRFSAERLKGVDSTLKIQPAELGDSAVYLCASSLRLAGNTGELFFGEGSRLTVL.

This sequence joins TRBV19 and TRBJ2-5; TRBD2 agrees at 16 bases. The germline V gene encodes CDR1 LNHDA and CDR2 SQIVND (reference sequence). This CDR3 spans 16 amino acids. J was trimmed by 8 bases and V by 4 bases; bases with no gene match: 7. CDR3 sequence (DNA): TGTGCCAGTAGTACCTCCGGGACTAGCGGGGGGGACACCCAGTACTTC. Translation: CASSTSGTSGGDTQYF.

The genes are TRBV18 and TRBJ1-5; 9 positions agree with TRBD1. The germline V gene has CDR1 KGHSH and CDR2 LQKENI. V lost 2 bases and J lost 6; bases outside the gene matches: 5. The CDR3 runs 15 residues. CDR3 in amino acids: CASSPSDRGAQPQHF. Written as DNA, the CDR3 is TGTGCCAGCTCACCATCTGACAGGGGGGCTCAGCCCCAGCATTTT.

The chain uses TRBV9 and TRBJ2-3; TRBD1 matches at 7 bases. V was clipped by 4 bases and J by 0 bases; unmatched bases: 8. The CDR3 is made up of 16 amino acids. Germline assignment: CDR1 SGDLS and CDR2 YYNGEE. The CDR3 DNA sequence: TGTGCCAGCAGCTATAGACAGGGCTCTAGCACAGATACGCAGTATTTT. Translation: CASSYRQGSSTDTQYF.

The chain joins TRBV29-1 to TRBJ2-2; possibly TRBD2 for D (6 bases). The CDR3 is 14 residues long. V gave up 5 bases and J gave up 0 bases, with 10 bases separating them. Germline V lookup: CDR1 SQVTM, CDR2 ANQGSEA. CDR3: CSVRGTANTGELFF. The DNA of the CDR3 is TGCAGCGTTCGGGGGACGGCGAACACCGGGGAGCTGTTTTTT.

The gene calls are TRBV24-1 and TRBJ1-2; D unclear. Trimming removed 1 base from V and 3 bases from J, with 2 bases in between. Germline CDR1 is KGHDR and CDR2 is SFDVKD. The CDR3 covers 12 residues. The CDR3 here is CATSDFDYGYTF. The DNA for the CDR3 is TGTGCCACCAGTGATTTCGACTATGGCTACACCTTC.

The CDR3 DNA reads TGTGCCAGCACCCCAGGGGTCGAGCAGTACTTC. Protein sequence: CASTPGVEQYF. The V and J genes are TRBV2 and TRBJ2-7, with a tentative D call TRBD1 (6 bases). Germline values: CDR1 SNHLY, CDR2 FYNNEI. Deletions cut 7 bases from V and 6 bases from J, with 10 bases between. CDR3 length: 11 residues.

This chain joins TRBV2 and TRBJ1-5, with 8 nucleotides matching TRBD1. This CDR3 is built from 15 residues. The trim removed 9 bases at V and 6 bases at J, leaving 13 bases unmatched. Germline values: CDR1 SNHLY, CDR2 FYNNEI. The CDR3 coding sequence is TGTGCCAGTAACGACCAGGGGACAGGATCTCAGCCCCAGCATTTT. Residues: CASNDQGTGSQPQHF.

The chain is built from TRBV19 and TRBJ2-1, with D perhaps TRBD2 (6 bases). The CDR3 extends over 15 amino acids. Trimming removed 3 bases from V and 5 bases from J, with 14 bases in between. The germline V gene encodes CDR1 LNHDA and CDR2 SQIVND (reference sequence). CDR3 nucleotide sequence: TGTGCCAGTAGTATCCCGACTAGATCACACAATGAGCAGTTCTTC. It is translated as CASSIPTRSHNEQFF.